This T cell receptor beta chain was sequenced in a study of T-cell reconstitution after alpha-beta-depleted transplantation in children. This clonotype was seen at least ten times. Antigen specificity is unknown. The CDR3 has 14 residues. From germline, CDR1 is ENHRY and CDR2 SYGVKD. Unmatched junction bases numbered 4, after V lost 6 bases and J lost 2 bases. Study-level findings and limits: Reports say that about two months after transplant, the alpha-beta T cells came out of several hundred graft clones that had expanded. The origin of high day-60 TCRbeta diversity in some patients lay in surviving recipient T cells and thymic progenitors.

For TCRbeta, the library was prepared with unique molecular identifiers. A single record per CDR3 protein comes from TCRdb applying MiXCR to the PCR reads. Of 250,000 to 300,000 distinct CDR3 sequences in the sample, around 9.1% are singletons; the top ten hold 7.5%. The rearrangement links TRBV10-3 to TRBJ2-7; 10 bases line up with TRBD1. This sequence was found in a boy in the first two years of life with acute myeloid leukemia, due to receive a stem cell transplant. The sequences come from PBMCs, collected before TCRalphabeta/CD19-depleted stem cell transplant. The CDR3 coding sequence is TGTGCCATCAGCGGACAGGGGGATACCTACGAGCAGTACTTC. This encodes CAISGQGDTYEQYF.